This T cell receptor beta chain was recorded in a study of identical twins. CDR3 length: 15 amino acids. Germline loops: CDR1 SGHTA, CDR2 FQGNSA. V lost 2 bases and J lost 1, with 9 bases in between. Study-wide points: Cord blood's abundant beta clonotypes had fewer insertions, unlike memory repertoires. Invariant MAIT and iNKT cells could partly confound zero-insertion analyses.

To note about this clonotype: Its target is unknown.

Template switching, a step in the protocol, added a universal primer site, and cDNA carried unique molecular identifiers. TCRdb itself ran the 5' RACE reads through MiXCR, one entry per CDR3 protein. Here the sample spans hundreds of thousands of distinct CDR3 sequences, 12% being singletons. These data are also associated with another study on yellow fever vaccine responses in identical twins. That work contributes: Twins' vaccine T cell response reportedly seemed partly convergent, partly personalized.

This sequence joins TRBV7-2 and TRBJ2-1; D is unresolved. This sequence was found in a woman under 30 in good health. Sequencing used PBMCs. The CDR3 loop is CASSLSDQSYNEQFF. In DNA form, the CDR3 reads TGTGCCAGCAGCTTATCGGACCAGTCCTACAATGAGCAGTTCTTC.